This passage covers 16 T cell receptor beta chains from one sample sequenced in a study of OX40 agonist ivuxolimab in advanced cancers. Repertoires were generated with immunoSEQ multiplex PCR, while TCRdb's copy carries only in-frame clones and drops some. The sample shows around 70,000 clones, around 84% of them seen only once. This specimen consisted of CD4+ or CD8+ T cells sorted from blood, obtained in a trial of the OX40 agonist ivuxolimab. Source of these receptors: an adult with an advanced solid tumor such as melanoma, head and neck, liver or kidney cancer.

The sample holds one count of this clone. The chain couples TRBV7-9 to TRBJ2-5; maybe TRBD2 (6 bases). Germline V gene sequence: CDR1 SEHNR, CDR2 FQNEAQ (reference sequence). The CDR3 totals 14 residues. The V and J ends lost 4 bases and 5 bases respectively, with 14 bases between them. The CDR3 region is CASSWTGGGETQYF. The DNA of the CDR3 is TGTGCCAGCAGCTGGACCGGGGGTGGCGAGACCCAGTACTTC.

The V and J genes are TRBV7-3 and TRBJ1-2; 8 bases match TRBD1. CDR3 length: 13 residues. The ends lost 7 bases at V and 4 bases at J; junction bases unmatched: 5. Germline V gene sequence: CDR1 SGHTA, CDR2 FQGTGA. Here the CDR3 reads CASTGQAIYGYTF. CDR3 in DNA: TGTGCCAGCACGGGACAGGCCATCTATGGCTACACCTTC.

The V gene is TRBV5-1, the J gene TRBJ1-5, with D hard to call. This CDR3 region has 13 residues. Germline V gene data show CDR1 as SGHRS and CDR2 as YFSETQ. The V and J ends lost 2 bases and 4 bases respectively, with 7 bases between them. The CDR3 spells CASSLEENQPQHF. The DNA of the CDR3 is TGCGCCAGCAGCTTAGAGGAAAATCAGCCCCAGCATTTT.

This clone has only one observation. The rearrangement joins TRBV29-1 to TRBJ1-2; TRBD1 aligns across 10 bases. V shed 4 bases and J 2 bases; nucleotides not matched to a gene: 7. Germline values: CDR1 SQVTM, CDR2 ANQGSEA. CDR3 length: 15 amino acids. CDR3 nucleotides: TGCAGCGTTGCGGTCGACAGGGGGCCGAACTATGGCTACACCTTC. Protein: CSVAVDRGPNYGYTF.

The chain has TRBV7-2 and TRBJ1-2; TRBD1 matches at 8 bases. CDR1 SGHTA and CDR2 FQGNSA come from the germline V gene. The V segment lost 5 bases and the J segment 6 bases; nucleotides outside the gene matches: 5. This CDR3 has 13 residues. As DNA, the CDR3 is TGTGCCAGCAGCCGGGACAGGACGGATGGCTACACCTTC. Amino acids: CASSRDRTDGYTF. Filled out from reference TRBV7-2 and TRBJ1-2, the complete variable domain reads GAGVSQSPSNKVTEKGKDVELRCDPISGHTALYWYRQSLGQGLEFLIYFQGNSAPDKSGLPSDRFSAERTGGSVSTLTIQRTQQEDSAVYLCASSRDRTDGYTFGSGTRLTVV.

With regard to this clone: Other DNA sequences in the same sample also yield this CDR3. The chain links TRBV9 to TRBJ2-5, with 8 nucleotides matching TRBD2. The J segment lost 2 bases and the V segment lost 0 bases, leaving 6 bases of the junction unmatched. The CDR3 is 16 residues long. Germline CDR1 SGDLS, CDR2 YYNGEE. Here the CDR3 DNA reads TGTGCCAGCAGCGTAGGAGCCGGCGGGGGGCAAGAGACCCAGTACTTC. Translated: CASSVGAGGGQETQYF.

The V call is TRBV6-5, the J call TRBJ2-6; D may match TRBD1 or TRBD2 (6 bases each). Germline CDR1 is MNHEY and CDR2 is SVGAGI. CDR3 size: 16 residues. With 2 bases removed from V and 4 bases from J, the gap between germline ends came to 12 bases. CDR3 sequence (DNA): TGTGCCAGCAGTTACGACGGGGGCGGAGGGGCCAACGTCCTGACTTTC. This encodes CASSYDGGGGANVLTF.

J is TRBJ1-5 and V is TRBV6-5; no reliable D call. The CDR3 contains 13 residues. Trimming pared 5 bases from V and 4 bases from J, leaving 9 bases between. CDR1 is MNHEY, CDR2 SVGAGI, per germline. CDR3 coding DNA: TGTGCCAGCAGTGCTTGGGAAAATCAGCCCCAGCATTTT. Its protein product is CASSAWENQPQHF.

This chain connects TRBV11-2 to TRBJ2-4; maybe TRBD2 (5 bases). The CDR3 has 16 amino acids. The V gene's germline CDR1 is SGHAT and CDR2 FQNNGV. V was cut by 5 bases and J by 1 base, with 15 bases left in between. The CDR3 DNA reads as TGTGCCAGCAGCCCTCCTCTCCGCGGGGCCAAAAACATTCAGTACTTC. Translation: CASSPPLRGAKNIQYF.

V usage is TRBV7-2 and J usage is TRBJ1-1, with D possibly TRBD1 on 6 matching bases. Germline CDR1 reads SGHTA; CDR2 reads FQGNSA. This CDR3 is built from 15 residues. Trimming left V 5 bases short and J 9 bases short, with 22 bases between. CDR3 coding DNA: TGTGCCAGCAGCCCGCAATGGCTAGGGGGGGAAAAAGCTTTCTTT. Translated: CASSPQWLGGEKAFF.

The V gene is TRBV5-1, the J gene TRBJ2-7; D perhaps matches TRBD2 (5 bases). The V gene lost 7 bases and the J gene lost 1 base, with 18 bases spanning the gap. This CDR3 has 15 residues. CDR1 and CDR2 from the germline V gene are SGHRS and YFSETQ. The CDR3 region has the DNA TGCGCCAGCCGTACCGGACTCCGAGATTCCTACGAGCAGTACTTC. Its protein product is CASRTGLRDSYEQYF.

There are a few counts of this clone. The chain has TRBV7-9 and TRBJ1-2; D gene unclear. The ends were cut back, 2 bases at V and 7 bases at J, with 17 bases in the middle. The CDR3 consists of 15 residues. Germline V gene sequence: CDR1 SEHNR, CDR2 FQNEAQ (reference sequence). The CDR3 reads CASSLPALLGGGYTF. The CDR3 coding sequence is TGTGCCAGCAGCTTACCCGCCCTCCTGGGCGGTGGCTACACCTTC. The full variable domain, rest sourced from reference TRBV7-9 and TRBJ1-2, is DTGVSQNPRHKITKRGQNVTFRCDPISEHNRLYWYRQTLGQGPEFLTYFQNEAQLEKSRLLSDRFSAERPKGSFSTLEIQRTEQGDSAMYLCASSLPALLGGGYTFGSGTRLTVV.

The chain joins TRBV19 to TRBJ1-2, with D unclear. V was shortened by 3 bases and J by 4 bases, with 18 bases between the two germline ends. There are 16 residues in the CDR3. CDR1 is LNHDA, CDR2 SQIVND, per germline (reference sequence). The CDR3 sequence is CASSILRPTEGYGYTF. Written as DNA, the CDR3 is TGTGCCAGTAGTATCCTCAGGCCCACTGAGGGCTATGGCTACACCTTC. The full variable domain, completed using reference TRBV19 and TRBJ1-2, is DGGITQSPKYLFRKEGQNVTLSCEQNLNHDAMYWYRQDPGQGLRLIYYSQIVNDFQKGDIAEGYSVSREKKESFPLTVTSAQKNPTAFYLCASSILRPTEGYGYTFGSGTRLTVV.

The chain has TRBV4-1 and TRBJ1-1; D gene uncertain. This CDR3 is 14 amino acids long. Trimming cost V 1 base and J 1 base, with 7 bases left between them. Germline lookup yields CDR1 MGHRA and CDR2 YSYEKL. In DNA form, the CDR3 reads TGCGCCAGCAGCCAAGTAGCTGGGAACACTGAAGCTTTCTTT. This codes for CASSQVAGNTEAFF.

V is TRBV5-1 and J is TRBJ2-1; 12 bases map to TRBD2. This CDR3 contains 15 residues. The trim removed 3 bases at V and 6 bases at J, leaving 4 bases unmatched. CDR1 is SGHRS, CDR2 YFSETQ, per germline. Here the CDR3 reads CASSSTSGGPNEQFF. The CDR3 nucleotides are TGCGCCAGCAGCTCGACTAGCGGGGGTCCCAATGAGCAGTTCTTC.

V gene TRBV5-6 combines with J gene TRBJ2-3; D gene uncertain. Germline lookup yields CDR1 SGHDT and CDR2 YYEEEE. V gave up 1 base and J gave up 6 bases, with 3 bases separating them. CDR3 length: 11 amino acids. The CDR3 bases are TGTGCCAGCAGCTTGAGGGATACGCAGTATTTT. This encodes CASSLRDTQYF.